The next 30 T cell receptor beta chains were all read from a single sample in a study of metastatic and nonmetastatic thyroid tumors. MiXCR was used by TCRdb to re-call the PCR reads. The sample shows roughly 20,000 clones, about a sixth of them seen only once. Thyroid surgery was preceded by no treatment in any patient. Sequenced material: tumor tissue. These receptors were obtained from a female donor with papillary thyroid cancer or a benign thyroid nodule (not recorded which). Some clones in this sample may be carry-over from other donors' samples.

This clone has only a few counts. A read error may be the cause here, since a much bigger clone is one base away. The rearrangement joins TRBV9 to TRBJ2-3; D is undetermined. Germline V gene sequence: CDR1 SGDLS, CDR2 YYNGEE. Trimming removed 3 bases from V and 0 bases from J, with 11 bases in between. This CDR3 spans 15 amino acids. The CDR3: CASSGWYSSTDTQYF. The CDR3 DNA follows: TGTGCCAGCAGCGGTTGGTACTCAAGCACAGATACGCAGTATTTT.

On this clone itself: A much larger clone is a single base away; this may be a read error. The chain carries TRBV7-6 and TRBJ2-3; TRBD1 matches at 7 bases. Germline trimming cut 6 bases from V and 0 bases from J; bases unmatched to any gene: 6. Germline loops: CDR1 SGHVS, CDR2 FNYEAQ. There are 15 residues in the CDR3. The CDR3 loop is CASRMTGTSTDTQYF. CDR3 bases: TGTGCCAGCAGGATGACAGGGACGAGCACAGATACGCAGTATTTT.

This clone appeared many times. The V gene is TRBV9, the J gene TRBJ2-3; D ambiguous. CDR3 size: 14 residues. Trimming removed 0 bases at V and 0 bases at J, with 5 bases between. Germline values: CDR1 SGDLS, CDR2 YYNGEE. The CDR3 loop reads CASSVDPSTDTQYF. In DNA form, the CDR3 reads TGTGCCAGCAGCGTAGACCCGAGCACAGATACGCAGTATTTT.

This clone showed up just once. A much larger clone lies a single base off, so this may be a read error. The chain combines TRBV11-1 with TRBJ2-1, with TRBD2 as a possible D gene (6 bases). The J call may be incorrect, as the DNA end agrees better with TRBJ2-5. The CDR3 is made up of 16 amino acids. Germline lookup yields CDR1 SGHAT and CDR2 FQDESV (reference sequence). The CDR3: CASSLVGGKVQETQYF. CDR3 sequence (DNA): TGTGCCAGTAGCTTAGTTGGGGGGAAGGTACAAGAGACCCAGTACTTC.

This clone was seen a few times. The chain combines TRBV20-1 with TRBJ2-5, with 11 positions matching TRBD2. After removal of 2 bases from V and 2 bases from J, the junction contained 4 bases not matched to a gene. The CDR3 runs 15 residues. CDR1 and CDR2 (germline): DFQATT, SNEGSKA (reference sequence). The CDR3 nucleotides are TGCAGTGCTAGAAGACTAGCGGGGATTCAAGAGACCCAGTACTTC. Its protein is CSARRLAGIQETQYF.

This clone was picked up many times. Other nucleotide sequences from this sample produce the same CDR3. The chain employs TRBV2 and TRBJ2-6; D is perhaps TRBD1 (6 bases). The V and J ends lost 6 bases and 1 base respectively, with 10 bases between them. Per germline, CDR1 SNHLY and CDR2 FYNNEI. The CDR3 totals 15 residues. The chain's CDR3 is CASRAGVSGANVLTF. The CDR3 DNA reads TGTGCCAGCAGGGCAGGGGTTTCTGGGGCCAACGTCCTGACTTTC.

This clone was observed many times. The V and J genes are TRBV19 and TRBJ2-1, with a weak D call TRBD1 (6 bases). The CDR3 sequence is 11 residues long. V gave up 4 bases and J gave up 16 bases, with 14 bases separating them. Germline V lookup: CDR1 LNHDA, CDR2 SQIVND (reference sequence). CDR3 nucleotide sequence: TGTGCCAGTAGTACCGGACAGATCACTTTCTTC. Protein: CASSTGQITFF.

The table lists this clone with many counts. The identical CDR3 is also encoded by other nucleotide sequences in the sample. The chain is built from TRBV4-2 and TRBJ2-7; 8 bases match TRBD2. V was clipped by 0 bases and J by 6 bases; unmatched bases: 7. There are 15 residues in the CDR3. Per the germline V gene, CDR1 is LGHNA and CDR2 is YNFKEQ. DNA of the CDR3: TGTGCCAGCAGCCAAGAACAAGCGGGAGTCGGCGAGCAGTACTTC. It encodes CASSQEQAGVGEQYF.

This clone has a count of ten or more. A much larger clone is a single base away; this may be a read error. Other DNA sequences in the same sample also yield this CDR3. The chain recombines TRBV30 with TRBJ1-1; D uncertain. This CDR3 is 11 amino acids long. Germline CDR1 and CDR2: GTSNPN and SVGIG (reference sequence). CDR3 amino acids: CAWKRNTEAFF. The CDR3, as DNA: TGTGCCTGGAAGAGGAACACTGAGGCTTTCTTT.

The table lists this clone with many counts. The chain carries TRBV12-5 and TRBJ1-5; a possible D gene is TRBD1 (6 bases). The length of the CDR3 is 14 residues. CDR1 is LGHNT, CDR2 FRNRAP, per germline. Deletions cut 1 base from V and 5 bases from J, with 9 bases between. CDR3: CASGLGSGDQPQHF. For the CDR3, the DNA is TGTGCTAGTGGTTTGGGATCAGGGGATCAGCCCCAGCATTTT. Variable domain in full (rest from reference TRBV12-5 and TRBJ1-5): DARVTQTPRHKVTEMGQEVTMRCQPILGHNTVFWYRQTMMQGLELLAYFRNRAPLDDSGMPKDRFSAEMPDATLATLKIQPSEPRDSAVYFCASGLGSGDQPQHFGDGTRLSIL.

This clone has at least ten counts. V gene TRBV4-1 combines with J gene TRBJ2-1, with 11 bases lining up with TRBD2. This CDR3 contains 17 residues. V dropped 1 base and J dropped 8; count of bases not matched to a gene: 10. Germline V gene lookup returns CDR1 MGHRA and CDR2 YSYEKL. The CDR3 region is CASSQVEGLAGGDEQFF. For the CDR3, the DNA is TGCGCCAGCAGCCAAGTGGAGGGGCTAGCGGGAGGCGATGAGCAGTTCTTC.

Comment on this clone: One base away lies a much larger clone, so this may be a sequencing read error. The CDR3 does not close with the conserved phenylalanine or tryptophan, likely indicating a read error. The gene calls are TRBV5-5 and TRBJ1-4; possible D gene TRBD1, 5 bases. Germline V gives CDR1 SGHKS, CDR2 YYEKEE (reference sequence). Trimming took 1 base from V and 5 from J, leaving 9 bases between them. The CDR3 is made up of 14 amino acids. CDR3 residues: CASSLRQRNEKLFL. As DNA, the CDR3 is TGTGCCAGCAGCTTGAGACAGCGGAATGAAAAACTGTTTTTG.

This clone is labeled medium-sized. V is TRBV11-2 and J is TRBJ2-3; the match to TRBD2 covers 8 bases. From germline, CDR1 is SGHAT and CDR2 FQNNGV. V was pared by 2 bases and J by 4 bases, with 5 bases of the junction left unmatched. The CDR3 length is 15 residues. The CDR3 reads CASSLREGGADTQYF. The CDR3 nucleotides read TGTGCCAGCAGCTTACGGGAGGGAGGTGCAGATACGCAGTATTTT.

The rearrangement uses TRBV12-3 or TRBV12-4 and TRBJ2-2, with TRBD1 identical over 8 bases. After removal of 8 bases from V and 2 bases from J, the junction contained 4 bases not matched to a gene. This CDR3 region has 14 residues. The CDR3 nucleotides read TGTGCCAGCCCAGACAGGGGTAACACCGGGGAGCTGTTTTTT. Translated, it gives CASPDRGNTGELFF.

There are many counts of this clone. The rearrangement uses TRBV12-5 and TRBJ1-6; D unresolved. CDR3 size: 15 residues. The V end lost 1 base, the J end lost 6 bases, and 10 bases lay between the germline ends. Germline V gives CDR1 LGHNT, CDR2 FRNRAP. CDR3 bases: TGTGCTAGTGGTTTGGACAGTTTCCCTAATTCACCCCTCCACTTT. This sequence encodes CASGLDSFPNSPLHF.

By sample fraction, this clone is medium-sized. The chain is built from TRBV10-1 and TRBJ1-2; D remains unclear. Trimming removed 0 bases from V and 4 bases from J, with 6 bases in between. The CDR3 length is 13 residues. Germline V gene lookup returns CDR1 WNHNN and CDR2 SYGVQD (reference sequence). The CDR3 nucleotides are TGCGCCAGCAGTGAGTCCACAGCCTATGGCTACACCTTC. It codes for CASSESTAYGYTF.

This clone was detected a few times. CDR3 residues: CASSIDFHWGEQYF. CDR3 in DNA: TGTGCCAGTAGTATAGATTTCCATTGGGGCGAGCAGTACTTC. This chain joins TRBV19 and TRBJ2-7; unclear D gene. CDR1 is LNHDA, CDR2 SQIVND, per germline (reference sequence). V was shortened by 0 bases and J by 6 bases, with 12 bases between the two germline ends. This CDR3 has 14 amino acids.

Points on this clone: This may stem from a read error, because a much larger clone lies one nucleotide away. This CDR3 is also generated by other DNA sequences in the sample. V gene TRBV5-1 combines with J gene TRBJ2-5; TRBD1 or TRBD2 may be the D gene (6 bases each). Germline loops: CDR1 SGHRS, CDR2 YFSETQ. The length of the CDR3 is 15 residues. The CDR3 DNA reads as TGCGCCAGCAGCTGGGGGGCCGGGAGCCAAGAGACACAGTACTTC. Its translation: CASSWGAGSQETQYF.

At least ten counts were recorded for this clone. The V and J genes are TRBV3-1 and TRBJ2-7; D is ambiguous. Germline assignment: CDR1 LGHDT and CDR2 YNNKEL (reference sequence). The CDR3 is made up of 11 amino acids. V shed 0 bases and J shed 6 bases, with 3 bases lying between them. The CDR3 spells CASSQESEQYF. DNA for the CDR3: TGTGCCAGCAGCCAAGAATCCGAGCAGTACTTC.

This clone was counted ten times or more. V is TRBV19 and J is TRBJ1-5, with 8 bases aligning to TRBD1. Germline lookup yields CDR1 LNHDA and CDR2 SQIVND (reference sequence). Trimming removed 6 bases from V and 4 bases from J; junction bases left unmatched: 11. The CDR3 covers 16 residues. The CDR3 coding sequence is TGTGCCAGTAGCCGATTACCACAGGGGGGAAATCAGCCCCAGCATTTT. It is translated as CASSRLPQGGNQPQHF.

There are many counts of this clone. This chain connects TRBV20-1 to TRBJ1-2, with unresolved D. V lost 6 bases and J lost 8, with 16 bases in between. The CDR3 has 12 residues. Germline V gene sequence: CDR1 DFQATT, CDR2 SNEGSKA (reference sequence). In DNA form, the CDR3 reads TGCAGTGCATACGGCGGGTCCGTAGGCTACACCTTC. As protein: CSAYGGSVGYTF.

The chain's CDR3 is CASSNLGLGGSTEAFF. CDR3 sequence (DNA): TGCGCCAGCAGCAATTTGGGTTTGGGCGGCTCAACTGAAGCTTTCTTT. V and J are TRBV5-1 and TRBJ1-1; no clear D. CDR3 length equals 16 residues. Germline CDR1 SGHRS, CDR2 YFSETQ. The V and J ends lost 4 bases and 5 bases respectively, with 21 bases between them.

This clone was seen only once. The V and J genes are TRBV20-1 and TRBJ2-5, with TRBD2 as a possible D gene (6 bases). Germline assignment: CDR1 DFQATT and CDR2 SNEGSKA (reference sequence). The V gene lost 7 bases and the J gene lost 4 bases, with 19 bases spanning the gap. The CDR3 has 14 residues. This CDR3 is CSVRGGALRETQYF. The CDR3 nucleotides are TGCAGTGTAAGAGGCGGGGCCTTACGAGAGACCCAGTACTTC.

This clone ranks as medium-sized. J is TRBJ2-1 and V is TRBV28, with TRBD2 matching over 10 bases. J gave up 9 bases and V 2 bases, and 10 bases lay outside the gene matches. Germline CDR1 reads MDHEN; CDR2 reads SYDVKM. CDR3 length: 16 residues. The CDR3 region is CASSLGWLAGVLEQFF. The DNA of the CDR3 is TGTGCCAGCAGTTTAGGTTGGCTAGCGGGAGTACTTGAGCAGTTCTTC.

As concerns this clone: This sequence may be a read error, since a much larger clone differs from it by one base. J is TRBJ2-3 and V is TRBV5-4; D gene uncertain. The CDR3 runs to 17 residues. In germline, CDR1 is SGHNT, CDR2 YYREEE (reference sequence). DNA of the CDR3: TGTGCCAGCACTCCCGCCTTGTGTGCGGAAAGCACAGATACGCACTATTTT. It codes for CASTPALCAESTDTHYF.

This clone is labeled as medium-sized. The CDR3 spells CASRWGTGDTGELFF. The CDR3 coding sequence is TGTGCCAGCAGATGGGGAACAGGGGATACCGGGGAGCTGTTTTTT. V gene TRBV12-3 or TRBV12-4 combines with J gene TRBJ2-2, with 7 bases aligning to TRBD1. The CDR3 totals 15 residues. Germline trimming cut 6 bases from V and 5 bases from J; bases unmatched to any gene: 9.

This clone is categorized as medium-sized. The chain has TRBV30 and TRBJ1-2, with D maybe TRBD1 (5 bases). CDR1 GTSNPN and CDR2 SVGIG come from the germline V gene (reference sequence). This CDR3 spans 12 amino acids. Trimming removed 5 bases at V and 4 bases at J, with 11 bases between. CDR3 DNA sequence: TGTGCCTGGTCCGGGGGGGGCTATGGCTACACCTTC. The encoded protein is CAWSGGGYGYTF.

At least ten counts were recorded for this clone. The CDR3 sequence is CAIRGGGSRGYTF. DNA of the CDR3: TGTGCCATCAGAGGGGGGGGATCGCGTGGCTACACCTTC. The J gene is TRBJ1-2, the V gene TRBV10-3; D is possibly TRBD1 (6 bases). This CDR3 contains 13 residues. Germline CDR1 is ENHRY and CDR2 is SYGVKD. V was clipped by 6 bases and J by 7 bases, with 15 bases between them.

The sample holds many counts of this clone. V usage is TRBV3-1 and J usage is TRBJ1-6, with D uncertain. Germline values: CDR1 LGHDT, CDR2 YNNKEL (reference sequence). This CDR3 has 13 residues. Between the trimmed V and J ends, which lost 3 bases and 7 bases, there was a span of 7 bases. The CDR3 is CASSQAENSPLHF. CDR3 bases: TGTGCCAGCAGCCAGGCGGAGAATTCACCCCTCCACTTT.

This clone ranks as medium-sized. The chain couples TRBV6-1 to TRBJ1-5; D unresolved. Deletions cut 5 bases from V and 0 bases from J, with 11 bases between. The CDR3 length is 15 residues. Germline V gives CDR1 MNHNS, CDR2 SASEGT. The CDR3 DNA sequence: TGTGCCAGCAGTTTGGGGAGGACTAGCAATCAGCCCCAGCATTTT. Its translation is CASSLGRTSNQPQHF.